Presented here are 3 T cell receptor beta chains from one specimen sequenced in a study of shared clonotypes between healthy human individuals. Produced via immunoSEQ multiplex PCR; TCRdb's table is partial and in-frame only. The sample has almost 700,000 clones; roughly nine tenths are singletons. Cells designated naive CD8 were CD45RO-negative and were positively selected for CCR7, with terminally differentiated effector memory CD45RA+ cells excluded. The sample comprised naive CD8+ T cells sorted from blood. The origin of the receptors is a man aged 30 to 39 in good health.

The CDR3 DNA follows: TGTGCCAGCAGTTACATTCTCAGGGCCGAAGCTTTCTTT. Protein sequence: CASSYILRAEAFF. The genes are TRBV6-6 and TRBJ1-1, with a tentative D call TRBD1 (5 bases). In germline, CDR1 is MNHNY, CDR2 SVGAGI (reference sequence). This CDR3 is 13 amino acids long. Trimming left V 2 bases short and J 8 bases short, with 12 bases between.

The V call is TRBV18, the J call TRBJ2-2; tentatively, D is TRBD2 (6 bases). Germline V gene sequence: CDR1 KGHSH, CDR2 LQKENI. V was shortened by 3 bases and J by 5 bases, with 13 bases between the two germline ends. The CDR3 extends over 15 amino acids. CDR3 in DNA: TGTGCCAGCTCACCGGCCGCCGGAGGGACCGGGGAGCTGTTTTTT. Translated: CASSPAAGGTGELFF.

This chain joins TRBV9 and TRBJ2-3, with TRBD2 as a possible D gene (5 bases). From germline, CDR1 is SGDLS and CDR2 YYNGEE. V was cut by 3 bases and J by 3 bases, with 17 bases left in between. The CDR3 covers 16 residues. The CDR3 sequence: CASSATGLPGTDTQYF. The CDR3 DNA sequence: TGTGCCAGCAGCGCTACGGGCCTTCCGGGGACAGATACGCAGTATTTT.